Each of the 7 T cell receptor beta chains below was sequenced from the same sample in a study of cytomegalovirus exposure and HLA in healthy donors. TCRdb keeps only in-frame clones here, not all; method: immunoSEQ multiplex PCR. The data show 150,000 to 200,000 clones, 89% seen once. Sequencing was carried out using PBMCs. These receptors were taken from a woman aged 18-29 years in good health and CMV-seropositive.

The rearrangement joins TRBV30 to TRBJ2-1, with 13 bases fitting TRBD2. The germline V gene encodes CDR1 GTSNPN and CDR2 SVGIG (reference sequence). The CDR3 has 14 amino acids. Trimming at V came to 3 bases and at J to 9 bases, leaving 5 bases not matched to a gene. CDR3 sequence reads: CAWRGLAGWGEQFF. The CDR3 DNA reads TGTGCCTGGAGGGGACTAGCGGGATGGGGTGAGCAGTTCTTC.

The CDR3 DNA follows: TGTGCCAGCAGCCTTCGGCGGGACTACAATGAGCAGTTCTTC. Translating gives CASSLRRDYNEQFF. V usage is TRBV7-8 and J usage is TRBJ2-1, with a tentative D call TRBD2 (6 bases). The V gene's germline CDR1 is SGHVS and CDR2 FQNEAQ. Trimming took 5 bases from V and 3 from J, leaving 11 bases between them. The CDR3 has 14 residues.

The chain employs TRBV7-2 and TRBJ1-4; TRBD1 is a possible D gene (6 bases). CDR1 SGHTA and CDR2 FQGNSA come from the germline V gene. The CDR3 has 15 amino acids. Trimming took off 6 bases at V and 8 bases at J, with 19 bases between the two ends. CDR3 bases: TGTGCCAGCAGTTATAAACTGGGGGCAGAAGAAAAACTGTTTTTT. The encoded protein is CASSYKLGAEEKLFF.

The chain couples TRBV10-3 to TRBJ1-4, with 8 bases matching TRBD1. This CDR3 spans 15 amino acids. CDR1 is ENHRY, CDR2 SYGVKD, per germline. Unmatched junction bases numbered 6, after V lost 5 bases and J lost 4 bases. Written as DNA, the CDR3 is TGTGCCATCAGTAACCGGGGACAGGATAATGAAAAACTGTTTTTT. It is translated as CAISNRGQDNEKLFF.

The genes are TRBV4-1 and TRBJ2-7, with TRBD2 identical over 7 bases. Trimming at V came to 4 bases and at J to 4 bases, leaving 10 bases not matched to a gene. Germline CDR1 MGHRA, CDR2 YSYEKL. The CDR3 totals 15 residues. The CDR3 here is CASSPRGGSVYEQYF. The CDR3 DNA reads as TGCGCCAGCAGCCCGCGCGGCGGGAGTGTGTACGAGCAGTACTTC.

The chain employs TRBV30 and TRBJ2-1, with 10 bases that match TRBD2. CDR1 is GTSNPN and CDR2 is SVGIG in the germline V gene (reference sequence). V lost 2 bases, J lost 4 bases, and 8 bases stayed unmatched. This CDR3 comprises 16 residues. The CDR3 loop is CAWSLPGLASYNEQFF. In nucleotides, the CDR3 is TGTGCCTGGAGTCTCCCGGGACTAGCGTCATACAATGAGCAGTTCTTC.

The gene calls are TRBV6-6 and TRBJ2-7; D remains unclear. Germline CDR1 and CDR2: MNHNY and SVGAGI (reference sequence). This CDR3 comprises 13 residues. V was shortened by 4 bases and J by 2 bases, with 9 bases between the two germline ends. The CDR3 bases are TGTGCCAGCAGTTCGCGACACCCCTACGAGCAGTACTTC. This sequence encodes CASSSRHPYEQYF.